What follows are 11 T cell receptor beta chains derived from one specimen sequenced in a study of T-cell reconstitution after alpha-beta-depleted transplantation in children. The library targeted TCRbeta and was prepared with unique molecular identifiers. TCRdb reprocessed the PCR reads via MiXCR and lists one record per CDR3 protein. This table holds about 980,000 distinct CDR3 sequences, roughly 29% found once. Sample: PBMCs, mostly from graft donor cells, taken 360 days after TCRalphabeta/CD19-depleted stem cell transplant. All receptors derive from a boy less than two years old who had a stem cell transplant for SCID, so the T cells may come from the graft donor.

This clonotype was seen more than once but under ten times. The chain is built from TRBV28 and TRBJ2-7; D may be TRBD1 (6 bases). The CDR3 has 13 residues. Trimming removed 8 bases from V and 0 bases from J, with 11 bases in between. Germline V lookup: CDR1 MDHEN, CDR2 SYDVKM. CDR3 nucleotide sequence: TGTGCCAGCCAGGGACACCCCTCCTACGAGCAGTACTTC. This gives the protein CASQGHPSYEQYF.

This clonotype turned up a few times. The V and J genes are TRBV12-3 or TRBV12-4 and TRBJ2-1; the D gene is possibly TRBD2 (7 bases). The V end was cut by 6 bases, the J end by 9 bases, with 21 bases between. The CDR3 extends over 15 amino acids. The CDR3 is CASSKGGSLVGEQFF. The CDR3 DNA follows: TGTGCCAGCAGCAAGGGGGGGTCCTTAGTAGGTGAGCAGTTCTTC.

The rearrangement links TRBV9 to TRBJ2-1; D uncertain. The CDR3 runs to 14 residues. Germline CDR1 SGDLS, CDR2 YYNGEE. V was pared by 1 base and J by 8 bases, with 13 bases between. CDR3 loop: CASSVQSLGDEQFF. DNA for the CDR3: TGTGCCAGCAGCGTACAGAGCCTTGGCGATGAGCAGTTCTTC.

The rearrangement links TRBV2 to TRBJ2-3, with 8 bases identical to TRBD2. The length of the CDR3 is 14 residues. Trimming cost V 9 bases and J 0 bases; bases outside gene matches: 5. Germline values: CDR1 SNHLY, CDR2 FYNNEI. The CDR3 loop is CARGSGASTDTQYF. CDR3 sequence (DNA): TGTGCCAGGGGTAGCGGGGCCAGCACAGATACGCAGTATTTT.

The rearrangement joins TRBV4-1 to TRBJ2-1; TRBD2 matches 7 bases. The CDR3 has 13 amino acids. CDR1 and CDR2 from the germline V gene are MGHRA and YSYEKL. With 6 bases clipped from V and 6 bases from J, the junction kept 5 bases outside the gene matches. CDR3 bases: TGCGCCAGCAGTCCACTAGCGAGCAATGAGCAGTTCTTC. Translating it yields CASSPLASNEQFF.

The rearrangement joins TRBV12-3 or TRBV12-4 to TRBJ2-3, with TRBD1 matching 10 bases. The CDR3 contains 14 residues. The ends lost 6 bases at V and 4 bases at J; junction bases unmatched: 4. The CDR3 DNA reads as TGTGCCAGCAGGGGACAGGGGATGGCAGATACGCAGTATTTT. The encoded protein is CASRGQGMADTQYF.

This clonotype turned up a few times. The V and J genes are TRBV28 and TRBJ2-3; TRBD2 matches 10 bases. This CDR3 spans 16 amino acids. V shed 5 bases, J shed 5 bases, and the junction held 10 bases outside the gene matches. Germline V gene data show CDR1 as MDHEN and CDR2 as SYDVKM. The chain's CDR3 is CASSVAGTSDKDTQYF. CDR3 sequence (DNA): TGTGCCAGCAGTGTGGCCGGGACTAGCGATAAAGATACGCAGTATTTT.

The J gene is TRBJ2-3, the V gene TRBV7-2; 10 positions agree with TRBD2. With V trimmed by 5 bases and J by 4 bases, 9 bases remained unmatched. Germline CDR1 and CDR2: SGHTA and FQGNSA. This CDR3 has 16 residues. The CDR3 DNA sequence: TGTGCCAGCAGCCCCAAGAGCGGGGGGGTTTCAGATACGCAGTATTTT. The encoded protein is CASSPKSGGVSDTQYF.

The V and J genes are TRBV15 and TRBJ2-1, with a weak D call TRBD2 (5 bases). CDR1 and CDR2 (germline): LNHNV, YYDKDF (reference sequence). V dropped 3 bases and J dropped 7 bases, with 13 bases sitting between them. The CDR3 extends over 14 amino acids. The CDR3: CATSRSTTGNEQFF. Written as DNA, the CDR3 is TGTGCCACCAGCAGGTCGACGACGGGGAATGAGCAGTTCTTC.

This clonotype was picked up a small number of times. This chain uses TRBV7-2 with TRBJ2-5; 9 bases are shared with TRBD1. This CDR3 is 15 amino acids long. Germline loops: CDR1 SGHTA, CDR2 FQGNSA. Trimming cost V 5 bases and J 5 bases; bases outside gene matches: 9. CDR3 amino acids: CASSGHRGPWETQYF. The CDR3 DNA reads TGTGCCAGCAGCGGACACAGGGGGCCGTGGGAGACCCAGTACTTC.

This clonotype appeared many times. The rearrangement joins TRBV20-1 to TRBJ1-3; no definite D call. The V and J ends lost 0 bases and 0 bases respectively, with 6 bases between them. The CDR3 contains 14 residues. CDR1 and CDR2 (germline): DFQATT, SNEGSKA (reference sequence). The CDR3 loop is CSARDRSSGNTIYF. For the CDR3, the DNA is TGCAGTGCTAGAGACAGATCCTCTGGAAACACCATATATTTT.